Each of the 24 T cell receptor beta chains below was sequenced from the same sample in a study of cytomegalovirus exposure and HLA in healthy donors. The primer mix had 60 Vbeta and 13 Jbeta primers. Profiled with immunoSEQ multiplex PCR; TCRdb holds only in-frame clones, not every one. The sample lists 150,000 to 200,000 clones, 70% to 80% occurring once. Sequencing was carried out using PBMCs. The receptor source for this set is a woman aged 50 to 60 in good health and CMV-seronegative.

The chain employs TRBV16 and TRBJ1-2, with 8 bases matching TRBD1. The CDR3 is made up of 13 amino acids. With V trimmed by 8 bases and J by 6 bases, 8 bases remained unmatched. Germline-derived CDR1 and CDR2 are KGHSY and FQNENV. As DNA, the CDR3 is TGTGCCAGCGGGGCAGGGGGCCAGGATGGCTACACCTTC. Translating it yields CASGAGGQDGYTF. The complete variable domain, with remaining parts taken from reference TRBV16 and TRBJ1-2, reads GEEVAQTPKHLVRGEGQKAKLYCAPIKGHSYVFWYQQVLKNEFKFLISFQNENVFDETGMPKERFSAKCLPNSPCSLEIQATKLEDSAVYFCASGAGGQDGYTFGSGTRLTVV.

This rearrangement joins TRBV5-1 to TRBJ1-2, with 10 positions matching TRBD1. This CDR3 spans 17 amino acids. V lost 4 bases and J lost 0; bases outside the gene matches: 9. Germline CDR1 and CDR2: SGHRS and YFSETQ. CDR3 coding DNA: TGCGCCAGCAGCCTCGGGACAGGGGCCCCTCCTAACTATGGCTACACCTTC. Its translation is CASSLGTGAPPNYGYTF.

Note on this clone: Other nucleotide sequences from this sample produce the same CDR3. The CDR3 DNA follows: TGTGCCAGCAGCTTCCCGACAGGGGCGAACACTGAAGCTTTCTTT. Translating it yields CASSFPTGANTEAFF. V and J are TRBV7-9 and TRBJ1-1; 8 positions agree with TRBD1. The germline gives CDR1 SEHNR, CDR2 FQNEAQ (reference sequence). CDR3 length: 15 amino acids. The V and J ends lost 3 bases and 1 base, in that order; junction bases with no gene match: 4. Complete variable domain (other parts from reference TRBV7-9 and TRBJ1-1): DTGVSQNPRHKITKRGQNVTFRCDPISEHNRLYWYRQTLGQGPEFLTYFQNEAQLEKSRLLSDRFSAERPKGSFSTLEIQRTEQGDSAMYLCASSFPTGANTEAFFGQGTRLTVV.

The chain recombines TRBV27 with TRBJ1-4; D unclear. CDR1 and CDR2 from the germline V gene are MNHEY and SMNVEV (reference sequence). The CDR3 contains 15 residues. Between the trimmed V and J ends, which lost 8 bases and 4 bases, there was a span of 17 bases. CDR3 residues: CASPPRSVLNEKLFF. In nucleotides, the CDR3 is TGTGCCAGCCCGCCGAGAAGCGTACTTAATGAAAAACTGTTTTTT.

The V call is TRBV10-3, the J call TRBJ2-1; 10 bases are a match to TRBD2. Trimming removed 4 bases from V and 7 bases from J; junction bases left unmatched: 13. From germline, CDR1 is ENHRY and CDR2 SYGVKD. The CDR3 has 17 residues. CDR3 sequence (DNA): TGTGCCATCAGTGCCAGAACAGGGCTAGCGGGAGCAAATGAGCAGTTCTTC. Amino acid sequence: CAISARTGLAGANEQFF.

CDR3 loop: CASSVRDRGNEKLFF. In DNA form, the CDR3 reads TGTGCCAGCTCAGTCCGGGACAGGGGGAATGAAAAACTGTTTTTT. This chain links TRBV18 with TRBJ1-4; 11 positions match TRBD1. The CDR3 spans 15 residues. Looked up from germline, CDR1 is KGHSH and CDR2 is LQKENI. V lost 5 bases to trimming and J lost 5 bases; unmatched junction nucleotides: 4.

The chain has TRBV6-5 and TRBJ1-2; TRBD1 is a possible D gene (5 bases). The CDR3 consists of 15 residues. The germline V gene encodes CDR1 MNHEY and CDR2 SVGAGI. The V end lost 0 bases, the J end lost 2 bases, and 10 bases lay between the germline ends. CDR3: CASSYSAGNNYGYTF. CDR3 nucleotides: TGTGCCAGCAGTTACTCTGCAGGGAACAACTATGGCTACACCTTC.

This clone was detected only once. The V and J genes are TRBV27 and TRBJ2-1; 13 bases align to TRBD2. V lost 6 bases to trimming and J lost 7 bases; unmatched junction nucleotides: 6. The CDR3 totals 15 residues. From germline, CDR1 is MNHEY and CDR2 SMNVEV (reference sequence). CDR3 in amino acids: CASSYGTSGTNEQFF. The CDR3 coding sequence is TGTGCCAGCAGCTACGGGACTAGCGGGACTAATGAGCAGTTCTTC.

The chain joins TRBV15 to TRBJ2-2; TRBD2 agrees at 14 bases. Germline assignment: CDR1 LNHNV and CDR2 YYDKDF (reference sequence). V was pared by 3 bases and J by 4 bases, with 13 bases of the junction left unmatched. The CDR3 sequence is 20 residues long. The CDR3 reads CATSSSLGLAGGRGTGELFF. CDR3 nucleotides: TGTGCCACCAGCAGTTCCTTAGGACTAGCGGGGGGCCGGGGCACCGGGGAGCTGTTTTTT.

The chain couples TRBV7-2 to TRBJ1-1; 7 positions agree with TRBD1. CDR1 and CDR2 (germline): SGHTA, FQGNSA. Trimming removed 3 bases from V and 4 bases from J; junction bases left unmatched: 8. The CDR3 is 15 amino acids. This CDR3 reads CASSFQTGLGTEAFF. CDR3 DNA sequence: TGTGCCAGCAGCTTCCAGACAGGGCTAGGCACTGAAGCTTTCTTT.

The rearrangement uses TRBV5-6 and TRBJ2-5, with D unresolved. Germline V CDR1 and CDR2: SGHDT, YYEEEE. The CDR3 is 13 residues long. Trimming removed 4 bases at V and 5 bases at J, with 12 bases between. The CDR3 sequence is CASSLSGGETQYF. CDR3 in DNA: TGTGCCAGCAGCCTGTCGGGTGGGGAGACCCAGTACTTC.

J is TRBJ1-5 and V is TRBV7-9, with a possible D match to TRBD1 (5 bases). The CDR3 consists of 15 residues. The V gene's germline CDR1 is SEHNR and CDR2 FQNEAQ (reference sequence). The germline V and J ends were trimmed by 5 bases and 5 bases, with 16 bases remaining between them. The CDR3 DNA follows: TGTGCCAGCAGCACAGGACCCTCTAGTGATCAGCCCCAGCATTTT. As protein: CASSTGPSSDQPQHF.

This clone was recorded only once. CDR3 nucleotide sequence: TGTGCCAGCAGCTTAGCCGGGGGAAATACGCAGTATTTT. Protein sequence: CASSLAGGNTQYF. The chain couples TRBV7-6 to TRBJ2-3; D is possibly TRBD2 (6 bases). V was shortened by 0 bases and J by 7 bases, with 8 bases between the two germline ends. The CDR3 runs 13 residues. The germline V gene encodes CDR1 SGHVS and CDR2 FNYEAQ. Filled out from reference TRBV7-6 and TRBJ2-3, the complete variable domain reads GAGVSQSPRYKVTKRGQDVALRCDPISGHVSLYWYRQALGQGPEFLTYFNYEAQQDKSGLPNDRFSAERPEGSISTLTIQRTEQRDSAMYRCASSLAGGNTQYFGPGTRLTVL.

The gene calls are TRBV7-6 and TRBJ2-1, with 10 bases that match TRBD2. J lost 3 bases, V lost 2 bases, and 4 bases had no gene match. Looked up from germline, CDR1 is SGHVS and CDR2 is FNYEAQ. There are 16 residues in the CDR3. CDR3 nucleotides: TGTGCCAGCAGCTTATTAGCGGGGGGTGTCTACAATGAGCAGTTCTTC. Translating it yields CASSLLAGGVYNEQFF.

The rearrangement uses TRBV5-1 and TRBJ1-4; 10 bases agree with TRBD1. The CDR3 sequence is 15 residues long. Germline CDR1 and CDR2: SGHRS and YFSETQ. The V and J ends lost 2 bases and 8 bases, in that order; junction bases with no gene match: 6. CDR3 amino acids: CASSLTGTGVEKLFF. In nucleotides, the CDR3 is TGCGCCAGCAGCTTAACCGGGACAGGGGTGGAAAAACTGTTTTTT.

The genes are TRBV9 and TRBJ2-2; D is possibly TRBD2 (6 bases). Trimming removed 1 base at V and 5 bases at J, with 12 bases between. Germline CDR1 SGDLS, CDR2 YYNGEE. The CDR3 runs 15 residues. The CDR3 spells CASSVRSGVTGELFF. CDR3 nucleotides: TGTGCCAGCAGCGTAAGGTCGGGGGTTACCGGGGAGCTGTTTTTT. The entire variable domain, with the rest obtained from reference TRBV9 and TRBJ2-2, is as follows: DSGVTQTPKHLITATGQRVTLRCSPRSGDLSVYWYQQSLDQGLQFLIQYYNGEERAKGNILERFSAQQFPDLHSELNLSSLELGDSALYFCASSVRSGVTGELFFGEGSRLTVL.

V usage is TRBV7-2 and J usage is TRBJ1-2; perhaps TRBD1 as D (5 bases). Germline V gene sequence: CDR1 SGHTA, CDR2 FQGNSA. CDR3 length equals 14 residues. V was trimmed by 6 bases and J by 8 bases, leaving 19 bases between them. CDR3 in DNA: TGTGCCAGCAGACCCCGTCGGACATTAGTGGGCTACACCTTC. This translates into CASRPRRTLVGYTF.

This sequence joins TRBV7-3 and TRBJ2-3, with TRBD2 matching 9 bases. The V gene end was trimmed by 0 bases and the J gene end by 5 bases; junction bases not matched to a gene: 6. Germline CDR1 reads SGHTA; CDR2 reads FQGTGA. The CDR3 runs 16 residues. The CDR3 loop reads CASSLTSGGVLDTQYF. The DNA for the CDR3 is TGTGCCAGCAGCTTAACTAGCGGGGGAGTCTTAGATACGCAGTATTTT.

The chain is built from TRBV5-4 and TRBJ1-2; 7 bases are shared with TRBD1. Trimming cost V 3 bases and J 8 bases; bases outside gene matches: 7. The CDR3 consists of 13 residues. Germline-derived CDR1 and CDR2 are SGHNT and YYREEE (reference sequence). CDR3 bases: TGTGCCAGCAGCTGGGGACAGATGGGGGGCTACACCTTC. It specifies CASSWGQMGGYTF.

This chain joins TRBV16 and TRBJ2-7; 8 nucleotides match TRBD1. This CDR3 is 17 amino acids long. V gave up 3 bases and J gave up 6 bases; unmatched junction bases: 16. CDR1 and CDR2 (germline): KGHSY, FQNENV. The CDR3 region is CASSHPGRQGRFSEQYF. The CDR3 DNA reads as TGTGCCAGCAGCCATCCTGGGAGACAGGGGCGCTTCAGCGAGCAGTACTTC.

This chain's CDR3 is CASSTTDTPGRYTF. CDR3 DNA: TGTGCCAGTAGTACCACGGACACCCCAGGGCGCTACACCTTC. The chain joins TRBV19 to TRBJ1-2, with D tentatively TRBD1 (5 bases). Germline values: CDR1 LNHDA, CDR2 SQIVND (reference sequence). This CDR3 has 14 residues. V shed 4 bases and J shed 9 bases, with 18 bases lying between them.

The rearrangement joins TRBV6-5 to TRBJ1-4, with TRBD1 as a possible D gene (5 bases). CDR3 size: 14 residues. Germline CDR1 is MNHEY and CDR2 is SVGAGI. The V gene lost 6 bases and the J gene lost 6 bases, with 14 bases spanning the gap. CDR3 residues: CASSYGGYDEKLFF. The CDR3 nucleotides are TGTGCCAGCAGCTACGGGGGGTACGATGAAAAACTGTTTTTT.

The J gene is TRBJ2-7, the V gene TRBV5-1, with D maybe TRBD2 (5 bases). Germline V gene lookup returns CDR1 SGHRS and CDR2 YFSETQ. The CDR3 length is 14 residues. Trimming shortened V by 1 base and J by 0 bases, and 8 bases separated the two germline ends. The CDR3: CASSLWENSYEQYF. DNA of the CDR3: TGCGCCAGCAGCTTGTGGGAGAACTCCTACGAGCAGTACTTC.

V gene TRBV19 combines with J gene TRBJ1-1; D is undetermined. The CDR3 sequence is 13 residues long. Per the germline V gene, CDR1 is LNHDA and CDR2 is SQIVND (reference sequence). With 3 bases removed from V and 7 bases from J, the gap between germline ends came to 12 bases. CDR3 sequence (DNA): TGTGCCAGTAGTATGGATCGCAGGCGTGAAGCTTTCTTT. This translates into CASSMDRRREAFF.